One sample yielded the 16 T cell receptor beta chains listed below, sequenced in a study of cytomegalovirus exposure and HLA in healthy donors. Researchers ran the PCR with 60 Vbeta and 13 Jbeta primers. Sequencing was performed with immunoSEQ multiplex PCR; in TCRdb, only in-frame clones are kept and a portion is missing. The repertoire has 150,000 to 200,000 clones, roughly four fifths of them found once; the top ten carry under 5%. Sequences were obtained from PBMCs. These receptors came from a girl between 10 and 17 years old in good health and CMV-seropositive.

The V call is TRBV27, the J call TRBJ2-5; 8 nucleotides agree with TRBD1. Germline CDR1 is MNHEY and CDR2 is SMNVEV (reference sequence). The CDR3 is 14 amino acids. V lost 2 bases to trimming and J lost 7 bases; unmatched junction nucleotides: 6. Here the CDR3 DNA reads TGTGCCAGCAGTTTAAGGGACAGGTGGGGGACCCAGTACTTC. Amino acid sequence: CASSLRDRWGTQYF.

This clone was picked up one time. The rearrangement uses TRBV19 and TRBJ1-6, with D maybe TRBD1 (6 bases). This CDR3 contains 14 residues. V gave up 5 bases and J gave up 10 bases, with 15 bases separating them. Looked up from germline, CDR1 is LNHDA and CDR2 is SQIVND (reference sequence). The CDR3 region is CASSLRQVDSPLHF. The CDR3 DNA is TGTGCCAGTAGTCTCCGACAGGTTGACTCACCCCTCCACTTT.

This chain uses TRBV11-2 with TRBJ1-2, with 8 bases identical to TRBD1. Germline lookup yields CDR1 SGHAT and CDR2 FQNNGV. This CDR3 is 14 amino acids long. Germline trimming cut 4 bases from V and 3 bases from J; bases unmatched to any gene: 4. DNA of the CDR3: TGTGCCAGCAGCTCGGACAGGGCTTACTATGGCTACACCTTC. This codes for CASSSDRAYYGYTF.

The chain employs TRBV10-2 and TRBJ2-2; 8 nucleotides align to TRBD1. CDR1 is WSHSY, CDR2 SAAADI, per germline. V lost 6 bases, J lost 5 bases, and 8 bases stayed unmatched. The CDR3 has 15 residues. Here the CDR3 DNA reads TGCGCCAGCAGCCACGACAGGGGTGAAACCGGGGAGCTGTTTTTT. Its translation is CASSHDRGETGELFF.

The chain uses TRBV28 and TRBJ2-1, with 8 bases that match TRBD1. The CDR3 spans 17 residues. The germline CDR1 and CDR2 sequences are MDHEN and SYDVKM. The junction had 14 bases not matched to a gene; V was cut back by 6 bases and J by 4 bases. In DNA form, the CDR3 reads TGTGCCAGCAGCGAGCCCGGGACAGGCCATTCTTACAATGAGCAGTTCTTC. This sequence encodes CASSEPGTGHSYNEQFF.

The chain couples TRBV7-9 to TRBJ2-5, with 9 bases fitting TRBD1. The DNA matches TRBJ2-7 better at its end, which makes the J call doubtful. Germline V gene data show CDR1 as SEHNR and CDR2 as FQNEAQ (reference sequence). The CDR3 has 15 amino acids. The CDR3 sequence: CASSTTGTGTYEQYF. CDR3 nucleotides: TGTGCCAGCAGCACCACCGGGACAGGGACCTACGAGCAGTACTTC.

The count of this clone is one. This sequence joins TRBV2 and TRBJ1-4, with D maybe TRBD1 (5 bases). Trimming shortened V by 5 bases and J by 0 bases, and 10 bases separated the two germline ends. Germline lookup yields CDR1 SNHLY and CDR2 FYNNEI. The length of the CDR3 is 15 residues. The CDR3 protein is CASSLRRATNEKLFF. In DNA, the CDR3 is TGTGCCAGCAGTTTACGCAGGGCAACTAATGAAAAACTGTTTTTT.

The rearrangement links TRBV9 to TRBJ1-1; 9 bases fit TRBD1. Trimming cost V 3 bases and J 3 bases; bases outside gene matches: 6. The CDR3 contains 15 residues. Germline CDR1 is SGDLS and CDR2 is YYNGEE. The CDR3 spells CASSGKQGADTEAFF. CDR3 sequence (DNA): TGTGCCAGCAGCGGTAAACAGGGGGCCGACACTGAAGCTTTCTTT.

V and J are TRBV7-9 and TRBJ1-5; D remains unclear. Trimming removed 3 bases at V and 6 bases at J, with 6 bases between. The CDR3 is 12 amino acids. The V gene's germline CDR1 is SEHNR and CDR2 FQNEAQ (reference sequence). In nucleotides, the CDR3 is TGTGCCAGCAGCTTCCCAGGTCAGCCCCAGCATTTT. Residues: CASSFPGQPQHF.

V gene TRBV5-6 combines with J gene TRBJ1-6; D possibly corresponds to TRBD1 (5 bases). V dropped 4 bases and J dropped 5 bases, with 10 bases sitting between them. This CDR3 has 14 amino acids. Germline V gene data show CDR1 as SGHDT and CDR2 as YYEEEE. CDR3 sequence reads: CASSAGRDNSPLHF. As DNA, the CDR3 is TGTGCCAGCAGCGCGGGACGGGATAATTCACCCCTCCACTTT.

This chain connects TRBV7-9 to TRBJ2-7, with a weak D call TRBD1 (6 bases). Germline V gene sequence: CDR1 SEHNR, CDR2 FQNEAQ (reference sequence). Trimming cost V 5 bases and J 3 bases, with 14 bases left between them. This CDR3 is 14 amino acids long. The CDR3 region has the DNA TGTGCCAGCAGCCTAATTAGGGACAACTACGAGCAGTACTTC. Residues: CASSLIRDNYEQYF.

This clone showed up just a few times. This chain connects TRBV7-8 to TRBJ2-7; 8 bases map to TRBD1. CDR3 length: 13 amino acids. Germline V CDR1 and CDR2: SGHVS, FQNEAQ. The ends lost 5 bases at V and 4 bases at J; junction bases unmatched: 4. The CDR3 nucleotides are TGTGCCAGCAGCCCAGGGGGCCGGTACGAGCAGTACTTC. This gives the protein CASSPGGRYEQYF.

This clone was seen just once. This chain connects TRBV7-9 to TRBJ2-7; 9 bases map to TRBD1. This CDR3 is built from 17 residues. Germline values: CDR1 SEHNR, CDR2 FQNEAQ (reference sequence). With V trimmed by 4 bases and J by 4 bases, 14 bases remained unmatched. CDR3 amino acids: CASSSIPGTGSTYEQYF. The CDR3 nucleotides read TGTGCCAGCAGCTCAATCCCCGGGACAGGGTCCACTTACGAGCAGTACTTC.

The chain combines TRBV18 with TRBJ2-7, with 9 bases matching TRBD1. Germline V lookup: CDR1 KGHSH, CDR2 LQKENI. The CDR3 spans 14 residues. V trimming: 3 bases; J trimming: 1 base; junction bases outside the gene matches: 1. The CDR3 protein is CASSPDRGSYEQYF. CDR3 sequence (DNA): TGTGCCAGCTCACCTGACAGGGGGTCCTACGAGCAGTACTTC.

The chain employs TRBV10-2 and TRBJ2-7; a possible D gene is TRBD1 (5 bases). There are 16 residues in the CDR3. Germline lookup yields CDR1 WSHSY and CDR2 SAAADI. Trimming shortened V by 0 bases and J by 0 bases, and 12 bases separated the two germline ends. CDR3 loop: CASSESVVQGSYEQYF. DNA for the CDR3: TGCGCCAGCAGTGAGTCGGTTGTTCAGGGCTCCTACGAGCAGTACTTC.

This chain joins TRBV4-1 and TRBJ2-1; 8 bases fit TRBD2. CDR1 is MGHRA and CDR2 is YSYEKL in the germline V gene. The CDR3 runs to 15 residues. Unmatched junction bases numbered 2, after V lost 4 bases and J lost 0 bases. DNA of the CDR3: TGCGCCAGCAGCCTAGCGGGGAACTCCTACAATGAGCAGTTCTTC. Its translation is CASSLAGNSYNEQFF.